The entry that follows covers one TCR beta chain sequence. Produced via immunoSEQ multiplex PCR; TCRdb's table is partial and in-frame only. The sample holds 45,000 to 60,000 clones, 70% to 90% seen once. The data are from a study of technical replicates of blood from several donors. Looked up from germline, CDR1 is LGHNA and CDR2 is YNFKEQ. The V end lost 0 bases, the J end lost 7 bases, and 7 bases lay between the germline ends. The CDR3 runs to 12 residues. The sequence was collected from a human donor in good health. Some clones in this sample may be carry-over from other donors' samples. V and J are TRBV4-2 and TRBJ2-7, with TRBD1 as a possible D gene (5 bases). The sample comprised PBMCs. Here the CDR3 DNA reads TGTGCCAGCAGCCAAGACGCAGGGGAGCAGTACTTC. Protein sequence: CASSQDAGEQYF.